The 31 T cell receptor beta chains below come from one sample, sequenced in a study of response to subunit inactivated influenza vaccine. TCRdb passed the RT-PCR reads through MiXCR, listing each CDR3 protein once. The data hold over 750,000 distinct CDR3 sequences, with 21% observed a single time. Sequencing used PBMCs from blood, obtained roughly 5 days after vaccination. The receptors come from a man aged 50-60 years who received an inactivated influenza vaccine.

This clonotype has more than one count but fewer than ten. The CDR3 nucleotides read TGCGCCAGCAGCCAAGAAGGTCGGACAGTGATCTACGAGCAGTACTTC. Amino acid sequence: CASSQEGRTVIYEQYF. J is TRBJ2-7 and V is TRBV4-1, with D possibly TRBD1 on 6 matching bases. The V end lost 0 bases, the J end lost 3 bases, and 15 bases lay between the germline ends. The length of the CDR3 is 16 residues. Germline values: CDR1 MGHRA, CDR2 YSYEKL.

The chain carries TRBV7-9 and TRBJ1-5; possible D gene TRBD1, 6 bases. Germline V gene sequence: CDR1 SEHNR, CDR2 FQNEAQ (reference sequence). Trimming pared 5 bases from V and 7 bases from J, leaving 12 bases between. The CDR3 runs to 13 residues. Here the CDR3 reads CASSPGTQQPQHF. CDR3 in DNA: TGTGCCAGCAGCCCCGGGACACAACAGCCCCAGCATTTT.

The CDR3 sequence: CSAPALGEFYNEQFF. The CDR3, as DNA: TGCAGTGCCCCAGCCCTCGGAGAGTTTTACAATGAGCAGTTCTTC. The chain carries TRBV20-1 and TRBJ2-1, with D unresolved. The V gene lost 6 bases and the J gene lost 4 bases, with 19 bases spanning the gap. CDR1 and CDR2 (germline): DFQATT, SNEGSKA (reference sequence). This CDR3 region has 15 residues.

This clonotype has a count of ten or more. The chain joins TRBV5-1 to TRBJ2-7; 7 bases fit TRBD2. Per the germline V gene, CDR1 is SGHRS and CDR2 is YFSETQ. This CDR3 spans 16 amino acids. Trimming at V came to 7 bases and at J to 3 bases, leaving 16 bases not matched to a gene. The CDR3 region has the DNA TGCGCCAGCCCGTGCGGAGAGGCGGGAGTCAGCTACGAGCAGTACTTC. Translating gives CASPCGEAGVSYEQYF.

This clonotype was counted many times. The rearrangement links TRBV29-1 to TRBJ2-3; 13 positions agree with TRBD2. With 6 bases clipped from V and 1 base from J, the junction kept 1 base outside the gene matches. Germline CDR1 and CDR2: SQVTM and ANQGSEA. The CDR3 runs to 14 residues. CDR3 residues: CSVGTSGGTDTQYF. CDR3 DNA: TGCAGCGTGGGGACTAGCGGGGGCACAGATACGCAGTATTTT.

V is TRBV9 and J is TRBJ2-1, with TRBD1 matching over 9 bases. V dropped 4 bases and J dropped 6; count of bases not matched to a gene: 8. Per the germline V gene, CDR1 is SGDLS and CDR2 is YYNGEE. This CDR3 spans 15 amino acids. Here the CDR3 DNA reads TGTGCCAGCAGCCCCTCCGGGACAGGGTCCAATGAGCAGTTCTTC. Its translation: CASSPSGTGSNEQFF.

Points on this clonotype: Just one base apart from a much larger clone, this may be a read error. This rearrangement joins TRBV29-1 to TRBJ2-3, with D maybe TRBD2 (6 bases). Deletions cut 4 bases from V and 3 bases from J, with 8 bases between. The germline gives CDR1 SQVTM, CDR2 ANQGSEA. The CDR3 consists of 12 residues. This chain's CDR3 is CSVVRETDTQYF. The CDR3 region has the DNA TGCAGCGTTGTCCGGGAGACAGATACGCAGTATTTT.

This clonotype was counted only a few times. The rearrangement uses TRBV7-2 and TRBJ2-7; D possibly corresponds to TRBD1 (5 bases). CDR3 length: 15 amino acids. Germline V gene lookup returns CDR1 SGHTA and CDR2 FQGNSA. Trimming left V 1 base short and J 2 bases short, with 12 bases between. In DNA, the CDR3 is TGTGCCAGCAGCTTAGGGGGCATGGCGACCTACGAGCAGTACTTC. Its translation is CASSLGGMATYEQYF.

This clonotype was seen a few times. The chain recombines TRBV6-2 or TRBV6-3 with TRBJ2-1; TRBD2 matches 8 bases. Germline CDR1 and CDR2: MNHEY and SVGEGT. Trimming removed 6 bases from V and 6 bases from J; junction bases left unmatched: 10. The CDR3 consists of 15 residues. The CDR3, as DNA: TGTGCCAGCAGAGCCCGGGGGGGCTCGTTCAATGAGCAGTTCTTC. Encoded protein: CASRARGGSFNEQFF.

The chain has TRBV6-5 and TRBJ2-2, with a weak D call TRBD2 (6 bases). CDR3 length: 15 residues. The germline gives CDR1 MNHEY, CDR2 SVGAGI. V shed 3 bases and J shed 6 bases, with 14 bases lying between them. The CDR3 sequence is CASSYAGPSPGELFF. The CDR3 DNA reads as TGTGCCAGCAGTTATGCGGGACCCTCGCCCGGGGAGCTGTTTTTT.

The table lists this clonotype with a few counts. The V and J genes are TRBV7-2 and TRBJ1-5; tentative D call: TRBD1 (5 bases). The CDR3 consists of 15 residues. Germline CDR1 and CDR2: SGHTA and FQGNSA. The V end was cut by 1 base, the J end by 5 bases, with 12 bases between. The CDR3 spells CASSLVFRGDQPQHF. The CDR3 nucleotides read TGTGCCAGCAGCTTAGTTTTCCGGGGGGATCAGCCCCAGCATTTT. Together with reference TRBV7-2 and TRBJ1-5, the CDR3 gives the full variable domain: GAGVSQSPSNKVTEKGKDVELRCDPISGHTALYWYRQSLGQGLEFLIYFQGNSAPDKSGLPSDRFSAERTGGSVSTLTIQRTQQEDSAVYLCASSLVFRGDQPQHFGDGTRLSIL.

This clonotype has a handful of counts. The chain carries TRBV5-6 and TRBJ1-2, with TRBD1 as a possible D gene (6 bases). The CDR3 runs to 15 residues. In germline, CDR1 is SGHDT, CDR2 YYEEEE. The ends were cut back, 5 bases at V and 6 bases at J, with 20 bases in the middle. CDR3 sequence (DNA): TGTGCCAGCAGGAAGAGACAGGTCCCGAGCCATGGCTACACCTTC. Encoded protein: CASRKRQVPSHGYTF.

The gene calls are TRBV27 and TRBJ2-1, with 8 bases matching TRBD1. The CDR3 spans 15 residues. The germline CDR1 and CDR2 sequences are MNHEY and SMNVEV (reference sequence). V lost 3 bases, J lost 7 bases, and 8 bases stayed unmatched. The CDR3 region has the DNA TGTGCCAGCAGTTTTGGGACAGGAGGCTTTAATGAGCAGTTCTTC. Translated: CASSFGTGGFNEQFF.

This clonotype was seen more than once but under ten times. The chain carries TRBV7-8 and TRBJ2-7, with 9 bases aligning to TRBD2. The CDR3 has 17 residues. CDR1 SGHVS and CDR2 FQNEAQ come from the germline V gene. Trimming took 2 bases from V and 0 from J; bases not matched to a gene: 8. Written as DNA, the CDR3 is TGTGCCAGCAGCTTACCCTCCGTTAGCGGGGGCTCCTACGAGCAGTACTTC. It is translated as CASSLPSVSGGSYEQYF.

The genes are TRBV5-1 and TRBJ1-5; 10 nucleotides match TRBD1. The CDR3 has 17 amino acids. J gave up 3 bases and V 4 bases, and 10 bases lay outside the gene matches. Germline CDR1 reads SGHRS; CDR2 reads YFSETQ. The CDR3 here is CASSPGTGAADNQPQHF. CDR3 in DNA: TGCGCCAGCAGCCCCGGGACAGGGGCCGCAGACAATCAGCCCCAGCATTTT.

This clonotype was observed a handful of times. The V and J genes are TRBV29-1 and TRBJ2-3; D is ambiguous. Per germline, CDR1 SQVTM and CDR2 ANQGSEA. CDR3 size: 13 residues. The V end was cut by 5 bases, the J end by 5 bases, with 14 bases between. The CDR3 coding sequence is TGCAGCGTTCGTCTACGGGCTAAAGATACGCAGTATTTT. It yields the protein CSVRLRAKDTQYF.

The rearrangement uses TRBV20-1 and TRBJ2-7; D might be TRBD2 (5 bases). V shed 6 bases and J shed 2 bases, with 17 bases lying between them. From germline, CDR1 is DFQATT and CDR2 SNEGSKA (reference sequence). The CDR3 contains 14 residues. The CDR3 protein is CSALIRGPAYEQYF. In DNA form, the CDR3 reads TGCAGTGCACTCATCCGAGGGCCGGCCTACGAGCAGTACTTC.

The chain links TRBV6-1 to TRBJ2-2; D is unresolved. Deletions cut 4 bases from V and 6 bases from J, with 12 bases between. Germline CDR1 is MNHNS and CDR2 is SASEGT. The CDR3 runs to 14 residues. DNA of the CDR3: TGTGCCAGCAGTGGTTCCGGTGGAGCCGGGGAGCTGTTTTTT. It is translated as CASSGSGGAGELFF.

This sequence joins TRBV20-1 and TRBJ2-1, with D maybe TRBD2 (6 bases). The germline V gene has CDR1 DFQATT and CDR2 SNEGSKA (reference sequence). The V end was cut by 3 bases, the J end by 1 base, with 13 bases between. The CDR3 has 15 residues. CDR3 protein: CSASHAGWSYNEQFF. CDR3 in DNA: TGCAGTGCTAGCCACGCGGGGTGGTCCTACAATGAGCAGTTCTTC.

This clonotype was counted between two and nine times. The chain couples TRBV15 to TRBJ1-1; D is unclear. Germline V gives CDR1 LNHNV, CDR2 YYDKDF (reference sequence). This CDR3 region has 14 residues. Trimming shortened V by 2 bases and J by 5 bases, and 12 bases separated the two germline ends. The CDR3 loop is CATSRYGFETEAFF. For the CDR3, the DNA is TGTGCCACCAGCAGATACGGTTTTGAGACTGAAGCTTTCTTT.

In this sample, this clonotype turned up a few times. V is TRBV11-2 and J is TRBJ2-1; 11 nucleotides match TRBD2. The CDR3 is made up of 18 amino acids. Per germline, CDR1 SGHAT and CDR2 FQNNGV. V shed 0 bases, J shed 1 base, and the junction held 5 bases outside the gene matches. The CDR3 DNA follows: TGTGCCAGCAGCTTAGAGCCGATAGCGGGAGGGTCCTACAATGAGCAGTTCTTC. This gives the protein CASSLEPIAGGSYNEQFF.

The gene calls are TRBV2 and TRBJ1-2; D is unresolved. CDR1 is SNHLY, CDR2 FYNNEI, per germline. V lost 0 bases to trimming and J lost 7 bases, with 9 bases between them. The CDR3 has 13 residues. CDR3 amino acids: CASSEAGWGGYTF. DNA for the CDR3: TGTGCCAGCAGTGAAGCAGGGTGGGGTGGCTACACCTTC. Drawing the rest from reference TRBV2 and TRBJ1-2, the complete variable domain is EPEVTQTPSHQVTQMGQEVILRCVPISNHLYFYWYRQILGQKVEFLVSFYNNEISEKSEIFDDQFSVERPDGSNFTLKIRSTKLEDSAMYFCASSEAGWGGYTFGSGTRLTVV.

The CDR3 sequence: CASSLASGGTQETQYF. The CDR3 DNA is TGTGCCAGCAGCTTAGCGAGCGGGGGGACCCAAGAGACCCAGTACTTC. The V call is TRBV11-2, the J call TRBJ2-5, with 9 bases aligning to TRBD2. Germline V CDR1 and CDR2: SGHAT, FQNNGV. With V trimmed by 1 base and J by 1 base, 4 bases remained unmatched. This CDR3 comprises 16 residues.

Only a few counts were recorded for this clonotype. The CDR3 protein is CATRGEANTGELFF. The DNA of the CDR3 is TGTGCCACTCGAGGGGAGGCGAACACCGGGGAGCTGTTTTTT. The chain uses TRBV10-3 and TRBJ2-2; a weak D match, TRBD2 (6 bases). The CDR3 totals 14 residues. From germline, CDR1 is ENHRY and CDR2 SYGVKD. Trimming removed 10 bases from V and 0 bases from J, with 12 bases in between.

The J gene is TRBJ1-5, the V gene TRBV15; perhaps TRBD1 as D (6 bases). Germline V gene lookup returns CDR1 LNHNV and CDR2 YYDKDF (reference sequence). CDR3 length: 15 amino acids. The V gene lost 0 bases and the J gene lost 6 bases, with 12 bases spanning the gap. The CDR3 bases are TGTGCCACCAGCAGAGACGGGGGCGACGCTCAGCCCCAGCATTTT. Its translation: CATSRDGGDAQPQHF.

This clonotype was counted once. The chain links TRBV6-2 or TRBV6-3 to TRBJ2-1; no clear D gene. The CDR3 contains 14 residues. Trimming pared 0 bases from V and 8 bases from J, leaving 11 bases between. The germline gives CDR1 MNHEY, CDR2 SVGEGT. CDR3 region: CASSYSLEVYEQFF. Here the CDR3 DNA reads TGTGCCAGCAGTTACTCCCTCGAGGTTTATGAGCAGTTCTTC.

The rearrangement uses TRBV20-1 and TRBJ2-7; 8 nucleotides align to TRBD1. The V and J ends lost 5 bases and 6 bases, in that order; junction bases with no gene match: 12. CDR3 size: 14 residues. The germline CDR1 and CDR2 sequences are DFQATT and SNEGSKA (reference sequence). In nucleotides, the CDR3 is TGCAGTGCTGGACGCGACAGGGGATCTTCCGAGCAGTACTTC. Encoded protein: CSAGRDRGSSEQYF.

This clonotype turned up a few times. The chain carries TRBV6-5 and TRBJ2-1; possible D gene TRBD2, 5 bases. The V gene lost 0 bases and the J gene lost 15 bases, with 18 bases spanning the gap. Germline CDR1 is MNHEY and CDR2 is SVGAGI. This CDR3 is built from 14 residues. CDR3 sequence reads: CASSYSRPRDSGFF. CDR3 coding DNA: TGTGCCAGCAGTTACTCCCGTCCCCGGGATTCAGGGTTCTTC.

This clonotype was recorded many times. This chain joins TRBV29-1 and TRBJ2-1; TRBD2 might be the D (5 bases). The germline V gene encodes CDR1 SQVTM and CDR2 ANQGSEA. There are 10 residues in the CDR3. V was trimmed by 5 bases and J by 8 bases, leaving 7 bases between them. The CDR3 sequence is CSVHGDEQFF. The CDR3 nucleotides read TGCAGCGTTCACGGGGATGAGCAGTTCTTC.

This clonotype has ten or more counts. The rearrangement joins TRBV12-3 or TRBV12-4 to TRBJ1-5; 7 bases are shared with TRBD1. Losses at the gene ends were 6 bases for V and 3 bases for J; bases not matched to a gene: 2. This CDR3 region has 13 residues. The CDR3 sequence: CASRGQTNQPQHF. CDR3 in DNA: TGTGCCAGCAGGGGACAGACCAATCAGCCCCAGCATTTT.

This clonotype was counted only a few times. The gene calls are TRBV10-3 and TRBJ2-3, with D possibly matching TRBD2 (6 bases). The germline V gene encodes CDR1 ENHRY and CDR2 SYGVKD. V was pared by 10 bases and J by 2 bases, with 16 bases between. The CDR3 has 14 amino acids. The DNA of the CDR3 is TGTGCCACCTCGGACGGGGGATTCACAGATACGCAGTATTTT. It is translated as CATSDGGFTDTQYF.